The next 18 T cell receptor delta chains were all read from a single sample in a study of gamma delta lymphoproliferative disorders and STAT genes. PBMCs from patients and controls supplied the genomic DNA for sequencing. TCRdb processed the multiplex PCR reads again with the CATT caller. The repertoire holds 3,200 or so delta-chain clones, approximately 1.2% seen once, with 15% to 20% in the top ten. Sequencing was done on a sample of blood. Every receptor here comes from a human donor in good health.

Points on this clone: Given a far larger clone just one base away, this is likely a sequencing read error. V and J are TRDV2 and TRDJ1, with 12 nucleotides matching TRDD3. J gave up 3 bases and V 0 bases, and 31 bases lay outside the gene matches. Germline assignment: CDR1 GEAIGNYY and CDR2 EKD. The CDR3 runs to 25 residues. CDR3 sequence (DNA): TGTGCCTGTGACACCGTATCTACCCTTCCTCGGGTACTGGGGGATACAGTTGCTACTCCCGATAAACTCATCTTT. Its translation is CACDTVSTLPRVLGDTVATPDKLIF.

This clone has more than one count but fewer than ten. This DNA's translation and the protein TCRdb lists, from a much larger clone, do not match at residue 5, likely due to a read error; the protein shown is translated from the DNA. This sequence joins TRDV2 and TRDJ1, with 8 positions matching TRDD3. V shed 3 bases and J 2 bases; nucleotides not matched to a gene: 19. This CDR3 has 19 residues. CDR1 is GEAIGNYY, CDR2 EKD, per germline. The CDR3 loop reads CACDAVVAGGREYTDKLIF. The DNA for the CDR3 is TGTGCCTGTGACGCCGTGGTGGCTGGGGGACGCGAGTATACCGATAAACTCATCTTT.

Only a few counts were recorded for this clone. The chain uses TRDV3 and TRDJ1; the match to TRDD3 covers 11 bases. The germline CDR1 and CDR2 sequences are TVYSNPD and GDNSRS (reference sequence). The CDR3 has 17 residues. V was clipped by 3 bases and J by 4 bases; unmatched bases: 16. CDR3 nucleotides: TGTGCCTTCAACCCCTCCTCCGACTGGGGGATAGGCGATAAACTCATCTTT. Translation gives CAFNPSSDWGIGDKLIF. The full variable domain, completed using reference TRDV3 and TRDJ1, is CDKVTQSSPDQTVASGSEVVLLCTYDTVYSNPDLFWYRIRPDYSFQFVFYGDNSRSEGADFTQGRFSVKHILTQKAFHLVISPVRTEDSATYYCAFNPSSDWGIGDKLIFGKGTRVTVEP.

The sample holds a few counts of this clone. This DNA's translation differs at residue 10 from TCRdb's protein, which comes from a much larger clone; a read error is likely, and the protein shown is translated from the DNA. The chain carries TRDV2 and TRDJ1; D perhaps matches TRDD3 (6 bases). V was cut by 0 bases and J by 0 bases, with 22 bases left in between. This CDR3 region has 19 residues. CDR1 and CDR2 (germline): GEAIGNYY, EKD. This CDR3 is CACDTVVAGEREYTDKLIF. In DNA form, the CDR3 reads TGTGCCTGTGACACCGTGGTGGCTGGGGAACGCGAGTACACCGATAAACTCATCTTT.

Regarding this clone: TCRdb's entry gives the protein of a much larger clone, which mismatches this DNA's translation at residue 4, likely from a read error; the protein reported here is translated from the DNA. V and J are TRDV2 and TRDJ1, with 7 bases fitting TRDD3. Looked up from germline, CDR1 is GEAIGNYY and CDR2 is EKD. Trimming at V came to 6 bases and at J to 0 bases, leaving 15 bases not matched to a gene. There are 17 residues in the CDR3. The CDR3 nucleotides read TGTGCCTGTAATCCCGTAACTGGGGCCCCGTACACCGATAAACTCATCTTT. Translating gives CACNPVTGAPYTDKLIF.

As regards this clone: TCRdb attributes to this sequence the protein of a much larger clone, which differs from the DNA translation at residue 19; a read error is likely, and the protein displayed is translated from the DNA. The chain couples TRDV2 to TRDJ1; 7 bases align to TRDD3. CDR1 is GEAIGNYY and CDR2 is EKD in the germline V gene. CDR3 length: 23 residues. The chain's CDR3 is CACVPVLGPTRRAGRPHTNKLIF. CDR3 DNA sequence: TGTGCCTGTGTCCCCGTACTGGGGCCCACCCGGCGGGCCGGCCGACCGCACACCAATAAACTCATCTTT.

As concerns this clone: TCRdb records a much larger clone's protein for this DNA, with a difference at residue 4 that likely arises from a read error; the protein given is the translation of the DNA. The V gene is TRDV2, the J gene TRDJ1, with 9 bases that match TRDD3. The CDR3 runs to 17 residues. The trim removed 6 bases at V and 0 bases at J, leaving 13 bases unmatched. Germline V gene sequence: CDR1 GEAIGNYY, CDR2 EKD. This CDR3 is CACNALSTGGHTDKLIF. CDR3 nucleotides: TGTGCCTGTAACGCCCTTAGTACTGGGGGACACACCGATAAACTCATCTTT.

This clone was detected many times. A far larger clone is a single base away, which makes a read error likely. Other DNA sequences in the sample encode the same CDR3. The chain has TRDV2 and TRDJ1, with 13 bases identical to TRDD3. The CDR3 extends over 17 amino acids. Germline V gives CDR1 GEAIGNYY, CDR2 EKD. The CDR3 DNA reads as TGTGCCTGTGACCCTGTACTGGGGGATACGCGCCGCGATAAACTTATCTTT. Translated: CACDPVLGDTRRDKLIF.

As regards this clone: The mismatch at residue 9 between this DNA's translation and the TCRdb protein of a much larger clone likely reflects a read error; the protein shown is translated from the DNA. The chain couples TRDV2 to TRDJ3; the D gene is possibly TRDD3 (6 bases). V lost 0 bases and J 0 bases, leaving 11 bases between the germline ends. The CDR3 is made up of 18 amino acids. CDR1 and CDR2 from the germline V gene are GEAIGNYY and EKD. The CDR3 sequence: CACDTLGGGSWDTRQMFF. The CDR3, as DNA: TGTGCCTGTGACACCCTTGGGGGCGGCTCCTGGGACACCCGACAGATGTTTTTC.

This clone was counted only a few times. A far larger clone is off by one base, so a read error is likely. Other DNA sequences in this specimen translate into the identical CDR3. The chain carries TRDV2 and TRDJ1; 13 bases map to TRDD3. The germline V gene has CDR1 GEAIGNYY and CDR2 EKD. The CDR3 runs to 22 residues. CDR3 nucleotide sequence: TGTGCCTGTGACCCCGTGACTGGGGGATACGCGGGACGTTTCAAATCGACCGATAAACTCATCTTC. Its protein is CACDPVTGGYAGRFKSTDKLIF.

Notes on this clone: The protein that TCRdb holds for this DNA derives from a much larger clone and differs from the translated DNA at residue 16, which likely indicates a read error; the protein shown here is translated from the DNA. The chain combines TRDV2 with TRDJ3, with D maybe TRDD3 (6 bases). The CDR3 contains 18 residues. Looked up from germline, CDR1 is GEAIGNYY and CDR2 is EKD. CDR3 sequence reads: CACDTLGGSSWDTRQVFF. The DNA for the CDR3 is TGTGCCTGTGACACCCTTGGGGGCAGCTCCTGGGACACCCGACAGGTGTTTTTC.

This clone was counted between two and nine times. The protein in TCRdb stems from a much larger clone and differs at residue 8 from this DNA's translation, likely a read error; here the protein is translated from the DNA. V usage is TRDV2 and J usage is TRDJ1; 12 bases line up with TRDD3. The CDR3 spans 19 residues. Germline CDR1 and CDR2: GEAIGNYY and EKD. J lost 5 bases, V lost 1 base, and 16 bases had no gene match. CDR3 region: CACDTLGAGGYAINDKLIF. CDR3 DNA: TGTGCCTGTGACACTCTAGGTGCTGGGGGATACGCTATTAATGATAAACTCATCTTT.

Details on this clone: The DNA is omitted, as the CDR3 cannot be located on it reliably, and the CDR3 follows TCRdb's listing. V gene TRAV29/DV5 combines with J gene TRDJ1; the table gives TRDD3 as D, unverified against the DNA. Germline loops: CDR1 NSMFDY, CDR2 ISSIKDK. Both ends counted, the CDR3 spans 24 residues. CDR3 sequence reads: CSVLLCSKLRPSLYWGTYTDKLIF.

A remark on this clone: This likely traces to a read error, being one base from a far larger clone. The J gene is TRDJ1, the V gene TRDV1; 11 bases fit TRDD3. J lost 0 bases, V lost 5 bases, and 23 bases had no gene match. The CDR3 runs 22 residues. Germline CDR1 reads TSWWSYY; CDR2 reads QGS. Here the CDR3 reads CALGPSRPTGWGIRLDTDKLIF. DNA for the CDR3: TGTGCTCTTGGGCCCTCCCGTCCTACGGGGTGGGGGATACGGTTGGACACCGATAAACTCATCTTT.

Concerning this clone itself: The likely explanation is a read error, given a far larger clone one base away. The same CDR3 also results from other DNA sequences found in this sample. V usage is TRDV2 and J usage is TRDJ1, with 9 bases matching TRDD3. This CDR3 has 16 amino acids. Trimming removed 0 bases from V and 0 bases from J; junction bases left unmatched: 4. CDR1 is GEAIGNYY, CDR2 EKD, per germline. The chain's CDR3 is CACDTLLGEDTDKLIF. The CDR3 DNA reads as TGTGCCTGTGACACCTTACTGGGGGAGGACACCGATAAACTCATCTTT.

This clone showed up just a few times. A read error likely explains why the TCRdb protein, taken from a much larger clone, differs from this DNA's translation at residue 4; the protein shown is translated from the DNA. In nucleotides, the CDR3 is TGTGCCTGTAACACCGTCGGGGGGATACGCGAAGCCTGGGACACCCGACAGATGTTTTTC. It codes for CACNTVGGIREAWDTRQMFF. The chain is built from TRDV2 and TRDJ3, with 10 positions matching TRDD3. The CDR3 is made up of 20 amino acids. Looked up from germline, CDR1 is GEAIGNYY and CDR2 is EKD.

There are a few counts of this clone. No V gene call is available, although the J gene is TRDJ1; TRDD3 was called by the table and not checked on the DNA. The length of the CDR3 is 15 residues. DNA for the CDR3: TGTGCCTCCCTATTACTGGGGGATATTCAGAATAAACTCATCTTT. Translation gives CASLLLGDIQNKLIF.

Worth noting for this clone: At one boundary the junction diverges from the germline segment, which might be a read error. At the DNA level, this CDR3 is encoded by other sequences in the same sample as well. CDR3 region: CAARRFRPLGARGKLIF. The CDR3 region has the DNA TGTGCAGCAAGGCGATTCCGACCTCTGGGGGCCCGGGGTAAACTCATTTTT. The chain links TRAV29/DV5 to TRDJ1, with TRDD3 identical over 7 bases. CDR3 length: 17 residues. Germline CDR1 and CDR2: NSMFDY and ISSIKDK.